This T cell receptor beta chain was retrieved from a study of blood T cells in healthy people across ages. Whole-study results and caveats: PBMCs were not sorted, which prevented a conclusive comparison of naive versus antigen-experienced cells.

Peripheral blood was drawn, roughly 10 milliliters per donor. The CDR3 loop spans 15 amino acids. The trim removed 5 bases at V and 0 bases at J, leaving 8 bases unmatched. The germline CDR1 and CDR2 sequences are DFQATT and SNEGSKA (reference sequence). A note on this clonotype: Its antigen is currently unknown.

Sample-barcoded 5' priming and a J-beta primer mix drove a second PCR of roughly 7 to 11 cycles. One entry per CDR3 protein results from TCRdb running MiXCR on the 5' RACE reads. The profile shows more than 800,000 distinct CDR3 sequences, about 30% of them singletons. The receptor was isolated from a woman aged 80 or over in good health. The rearrangement joins TRBV20-1 to TRBJ2-3; TRBD2 matches at 7 bases. Sequencing was done on a sample of blood. CDR3 region: CSAQKRGPSTDTQYF. The CDR3 DNA is TGCAGTGCTCAAAAGCGGGGTCCTAGCACAGATACGCAGTATTTT.